This T cell receptor (beta chain) came from a study of CD8 T cells in ankylosing spondylitis. Study results and caveats: Within ankylosing spondylitis blood, a TCR beta motif made up of seven or eight highly homologous variants appeared to be characteristic.

Concerning this clonotype itself: Its antigen is still unknown.

Quantitative 5'-RACE with molecular barcodes generated TCR beta libraries. TCRdb re-derived calls from the 5' RACE reads in MiXCR, one entry per CDR3 protein. Of about 210,000 distinct CDR3 sequences listed, around 8% were seen once; the top ten hold approximately 4.8%. With 4 bases removed from V and 1 base from J, the gap between germline ends came to 18 bases. Germline V lookup: CDR1 SGHRS, CDR2 YFSETQ. The CDR3 length is 18 residues. The material sequenced was blood, either unsorted or a sorted T cell fraction (not recorded which). The chain employs TRBV5-1 and TRBJ2-6; maybe TRBD1 (7 bases). The clonotype was recovered from a female donor with ankylosing spondylitis or in good health (not recorded which). The CDR3 DNA follows: TGCGCCAGCAGCGAAGGACTAACAGGGGAATCTGGGGCCAACGTCCTGACTTTC. It is translated as CASSEGLTGESGANVLTF.